One and the same sample provided the 5 T cell receptor beta chains below, sequenced in a study of T cells expressing NK-cell markers (dated by TCRdb to the early 2020s). Preparation of the library involved 5' RACE. Reads for this sample came from an Illumina HiSeq 2000. Once TCRdb had reprocessed the reads, it stored one entry per CDR3 protein sequence and supplied no DNA. The sample's table lists a count of some 150,000 distinct CDR3 sequences. The leading ten clones occupy around 35% of the sample. Material for sequencing was blood T cells: a sorted CD56 or NKG2C T cell subset, CD4+ or CD8+ T cells, or bulk PBMC T cells (not recorded which). Receptors originate from a woman aged 45-65 years in good health. Donor details come from another sample of the same person, matched by shared clones.

The rearrangement joins TRBV7-8 to TRBJ2-3. Germline CDR1 is SGHVS and CDR2 is FQNEAQ. The CDR3 has 19 amino acids. The chain's CDR3 is CASSLALRLDNWGTDTQYF.

V gene TRBV6-5 combines with J gene TRBJ1-1; TCRdb selects TRBD1, and the lack of DNA leaves this call unchecked. Germline V gives CDR1 MNHEY, CDR2 SVGAGI. The CDR3 runs to 13 residues. The CDR3 is CASRDSMNTEAFF.

The chain combines TRBV3-1 with TRBJ2-5; TCRdb calls TRBD1, which cannot be checked without DNA. The CDR3 runs to 14 residues. In germline, CDR1 is LGHDT, CDR2 YNNKEL (reference sequence). The CDR3 region is CASSLGPGLETQYF.

The genes are TRBV20-1 and TRBJ1-2; TCRdb names TRBD1, which stays unverified in the absence of DNA. This CDR3 has 15 amino acids. Germline CDR1 reads DFQATT; CDR2 reads SNEGSKA (reference sequence). The CDR3 region is CSAFPVSSANYGYTF.

The chain uses TRBV4-1 and TRBJ1-5; TCRdb selects TRBD1, and the lack of DNA leaves this call unchecked. Germline CDR1 is MGHRA and CDR2 is YSYEKL. This CDR3 spans 16 amino acids. The CDR3 region is CASSPDGQGAVQPQHF.